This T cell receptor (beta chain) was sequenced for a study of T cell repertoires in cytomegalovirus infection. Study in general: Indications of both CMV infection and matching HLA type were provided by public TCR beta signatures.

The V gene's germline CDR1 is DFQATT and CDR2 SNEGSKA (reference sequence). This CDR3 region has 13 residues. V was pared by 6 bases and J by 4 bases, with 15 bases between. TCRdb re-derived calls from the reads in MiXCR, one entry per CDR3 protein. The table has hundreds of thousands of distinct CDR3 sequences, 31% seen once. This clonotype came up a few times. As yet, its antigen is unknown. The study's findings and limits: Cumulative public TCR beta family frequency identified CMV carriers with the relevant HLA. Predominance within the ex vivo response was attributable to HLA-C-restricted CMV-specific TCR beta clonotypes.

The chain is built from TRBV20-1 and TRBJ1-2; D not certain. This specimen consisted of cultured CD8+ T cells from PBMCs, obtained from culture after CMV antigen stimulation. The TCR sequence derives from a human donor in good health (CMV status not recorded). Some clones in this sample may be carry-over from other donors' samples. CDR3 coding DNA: TGCAGTGCCCCCGGGAGAAGCCTCTATGGCTACACCTTC. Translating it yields CSAPGRSLYGYTF.